The 23 T cell receptor beta chains below come from one sample, sequenced in a study of identical twins. TCRdb recomputed calls from the 5' RACE reads with MiXCR, one row per CDR3 protein. Of nearly 650,000 distinct CDR3 sequences listed, about 7.6% are singletons. The same data also went into a second study, on yellow fever vaccine responses in identical twins.

The sequenced sample was PBMCs. These receptors originate from a woman younger than 30 in good health.

V usage is TRBV6-1 and J usage is TRBJ1-6; 8 bases line up with TRBD1. The CDR3 is 15 amino acids. CDR1 MNHNS and CDR2 SASEGT come from the germline V gene. J was trimmed by 7 bases and V by 7 bases; bases with no gene match: 9. The CDR3 bases are TGTGCCAGCACCCCGGAAACAGGGGGGAATTCACCCCTCCACTTT. Translation: CASTPETGGNSPLHF.

This clonotype was picked up a small number of times. The CDR3 sequence: CAISLGTSGGIPYNEQFF. The CDR3 DNA reads as TGTGCCATCAGTTTGGGGACTAGCGGGGGTATCCCTTACAATGAGCAGTTCTTC. V gene TRBV10-3 combines with J gene TRBJ2-1; TRBD2 matches 14 bases. Trimming cost V 5 bases and J 4 bases; bases outside gene matches: 10. From germline, CDR1 is ENHRY and CDR2 SYGVKD. This CDR3 contains 18 residues.

The chain recombines TRBV3-1 with TRBJ2-5; 10 positions agree with TRBD2. Germline CDR1 is LGHDT and CDR2 is YNNKEL (reference sequence). Germline trimming cut 0 bases from V and 10 bases from J; bases unmatched to any gene: 8. CDR3 size: 15 residues. The CDR3 protein is CASSQDATSGKGQYF. CDR3 coding DNA: TGTGCCAGCAGCCAAGATGCTACTAGCGGGAAAGGCCAGTACTTC.

The V gene is TRBV29-1, the J gene TRBJ2-1; possibly TRBD1 or TRBD2 for D (7 bases each). Looked up from germline, CDR1 is SQVTM and CDR2 is ANQGSEA. The CDR3 covers 19 residues. Trimming left V 4 bases short and J 1 base short, with 26 bases between. CDR3 sequence: CSVAREAPGGISSYNEQFF. Written as DNA, the CDR3 is TGCAGCGTTGCTCGGGAGGCACCAGGGGGGATAAGTTCCTACAATGAGCAGTTCTTC.

This clonotype came up a few times. The chain joins TRBV20-1 to TRBJ2-5; TRBD2 matches at 7 bases. CDR3 length: 13 residues. V dropped 6 bases and J dropped 3; count of bases not matched to a gene: 7. Germline values: CDR1 DFQATT, CDR2 SNEGSKA (reference sequence). CDR3 loop: CSATSVTKETQYF. Here the CDR3 DNA reads TGCAGTGCCACTAGCGTCACCAAAGAGACCCAGTACTTC.

The chain recombines TRBV6-5 with TRBJ2-3; D could derive from TRBD1 or TRBD2 (6 bases each). V shed 0 bases and J shed 4 bases, with 17 bases lying between them. CDR3 length equals 17 residues. CDR1 and CDR2 (germline): MNHEY, SVGAGI. Here the CDR3 DNA reads TGTGCCAGCAGTTACTCGAGAGGGGGGCCGGCGGCAGATACGCAGTATTTT. Translation gives CASSYSRGGPAADTQYF.

This clonotype was counted a few times. V and J are TRBV12-5 and TRBJ2-7; D uncertain. CDR3 length: 13 amino acids. Germline values: CDR1 LGHNT, CDR2 FRNRAP. Trimming shortened V by 2 bases and J by 1 base, and 6 bases separated the two germline ends. This CDR3 is CASGLWKSYEQYF. The CDR3 DNA reads as TGTGCTAGTGGTTTGTGGAAATCCTACGAGCAGTACTTC.

This clonotype occurred a few times. The chain recombines TRBV7-3 with TRBJ2-2; 14 nucleotides align to TRBD2. With 2 bases clipped from V and 6 bases from J, the junction kept 5 bases outside the gene matches. Germline V CDR1 and CDR2: SGHTA, FQGTGA. The CDR3 runs to 17 residues. CDR3 protein: CASSLSPGLAGAGELFF. CDR3 bases: TGTGCCAGCAGCTTATCCCCGGGACTAGCGGGAGCCGGGGAGCTGTTTTTT.

This clonotype occurred many times. This chain connects TRBV7-9 to TRBJ2-5, with TRBD1 matching over 10 bases. The CDR3 has 15 amino acids. V lost 2 bases to trimming and J lost 5 bases; unmatched junction nucleotides: 5. Germline lookup yields CDR1 SEHNR and CDR2 FQNEAQ (reference sequence). CDR3 in amino acids: CASSLSRTGGETQYF. The CDR3 DNA reads as TGTGCCAGCAGCTTATCCCGGACAGGGGGGGAGACCCAGTACTTC.

The table lists this clonotype with many counts. V usage is TRBV20-1 and J usage is TRBJ2-7, with 7 bases fitting TRBD1. This CDR3 spans 13 amino acids. V gave up 6 bases and J gave up 1 base; unmatched junction bases: 6. Germline CDR1 is DFQATT and CDR2 is SNEGSKA (reference sequence). CDR3: CSALTGPSYEQYF. The CDR3 nucleotides read TGCAGTGCATTGACAGGGCCTTCCTACGAGCAGTACTTC.

This clonotype was detected many times. J is TRBJ2-6 and V is TRBV20-1, with D hard to call. The CDR3 runs 17 residues. Deletions cut 6 bases from V and 1 base from J, with 19 bases between. Germline-derived CDR1 and CDR2 are DFQATT and SNEGSKA (reference sequence). In DNA, the CDR3 is TGCAGTGCCAGAAAACCTTTCCCCCCTTCTGGGGCCAACGTCCTGACTTTC. Translation gives CSARKPFPPSGANVLTF.

This chain's CDR3 is CASSLEYGLAGGTDTQYF. CDR3 in DNA: TGTGCCAGCAGCTTAGAATACGGACTAGCGGGGGGCACAGATACGCAGTATTTT. V gene TRBV7-8 combines with J gene TRBJ2-3, with 13 positions matching TRBD2. CDR3 length: 18 residues. V shed 1 base, J shed 1 base, and the junction held 5 bases outside the gene matches. In germline, CDR1 is SGHVS, CDR2 FQNEAQ.

The chain recombines TRBV12-3 or TRBV12-4 with TRBJ2-5, with D perhaps TRBD2 (6 bases). The CDR3 covers 16 residues. V lost 3 bases and J 6 bases, leaving 20 bases between the germline ends. For the CDR3, the DNA is TGTGCCAGCAGTTTGTCGGCTAGCGCGTTCAGGAAGACCCAGTACTTC. Its protein is CASSLSASAFRKTQYF.

J is TRBJ2-3 and V is TRBV20-1; a possible D gene is TRBD1 (5 bases). Trimming took off 6 bases at V and 0 bases at J, with 10 bases between the two ends. Germline loops: CDR1 DFQATT, CDR2 SNEGSKA (reference sequence). This CDR3 is built from 13 residues. The CDR3: CSANGQSTDTQYF. DNA of the CDR3: TGCAGTGCCAATGGACAAAGCACAGATACGCAGTATTTT.

The chain recombines TRBV28 with TRBJ2-7, with D maybe TRBD1 (6 bases). The CDR3 contains 16 residues. Trimming removed 1 base at V and 6 bases at J, with 19 bases between. Germline lookup yields CDR1 MDHEN and CDR2 SYDVKM. The CDR3 spells CASSLYPYRVASEQYV. For the CDR3, the DNA is TGTGCCAGCAGTTTATATCCGTACAGGGTTGCTAGCGAGCAGTACGTC.

This clonotype was observed many times. The V call is TRBV20-1, the J call TRBJ2-7; a possible D gene is TRBD2 (5 bases). Germline lookup yields CDR1 DFQATT and CDR2 SNEGSKA (reference sequence). Trimming shortened V by 0 bases and J by 12 bases, and 18 bases separated the two germline ends. The CDR3 runs to 13 residues. CDR3 protein: CSARDLDSWGGYF. As DNA, the CDR3 is TGCAGTGCTAGAGATCTGGACTCCTGGGGTGGGTACTTC.

This clonotype was observed many times. This chain uses TRBV5-1 with TRBJ2-3; 10 nucleotides line up with TRBD2. The CDR3 extends over 15 amino acids. Germline V gene data show CDR1 as SGHRS and CDR2 as YFSETQ. The J segment lost 2 bases and the V segment lost 3 bases, leaving 3 bases of the junction unmatched. The CDR3 loop reads CASSSSGRLTDTQYF. The CDR3 DNA follows: TGCGCCAGCAGCTCTAGCGGGAGACTCACAGATACGCAGTATTTT.

Notes on this clonotype: A much bigger clone sits one base away, suggesting this may be a read error. The V call is TRBV15, the J call TRBJ2-1; D is possibly TRBD1 or TRBD2 (5 bases each). The CDR3 length is 16 residues. The germline gives CDR1 LNHNV, CDR2 YYDKDF (reference sequence). CDR3 amino acids: CATSRGTRGTYNKQFF. CDR3 DNA sequence: TGTGCCACCAGCAGGGGTACGAGGGGCACCTACAATAAGCAGTTCTTC.

This clonotype was detected a few times. This chain uses TRBV6-5 with TRBJ1-2, with D perhaps TRBD1 (5 bases). Germline loops: CDR1 MNHEY, CDR2 SVGAGI. Trimming left V 10 bases short and J 2 bases short, with 8 bases between. This CDR3 is 11 amino acids long. DNA for the CDR3: TGTGCCACACAGGAGAACTATGGCTACACCTTC. This codes for CATQENYGYTF.

This clonotype was detected ten times or more. This chain links TRBV20-1 with TRBJ1-5; D ambiguous. The CDR3 loop spans 11 amino acids. CDR1 DFQATT and CDR2 SNEGSKA come from the germline V gene (reference sequence). Trimming took 6 bases from V and 5 from J, leaving 8 bases between them. The CDR3 nucleotides read TGCAGTGCCGCCGCGGATCAGCCCCAGCATTTT. It is translated as CSAAADQPQHF.

This clonotype was observed a few times. The V gene is TRBV29-1, the J gene TRBJ2-1, with 7 bases lining up with TRBD2. CDR1 and CDR2 (germline): SQVTM, ANQGSEA. The V gene end was trimmed by 5 bases and the J gene end by 3 bases; junction bases not matched to a gene: 4. The CDR3 is 13 amino acids. The CDR3 DNA reads TGCAGCGTTAGCGGGATAGACTACAATGAGCAGTTCTTC. Residues: CSVSGIDYNEQFF.

This chain links TRBV6-2 or TRBV6-3 with TRBJ2-7; the D gene could be TRBD1 or TRBD2 (5 bases each). The germline gives CDR1 MNHEY, CDR2 SVGEGT. The CDR3 extends over 15 amino acids. V shed 3 bases and J shed 2 bases, with 14 bases lying between them. The CDR3 region is CASSYGTENTYEQYV. CDR3 DNA sequence: TGTGCCAGCAGTTATGGGACCGAGAATACCTACGAGCAGTACGTC.

The rearrangement links TRBV5-6 to TRBJ2-3; 7 nucleotides agree with TRBD1. V shed 1 base, J shed 0 bases, and the junction held 8 bases outside the gene matches. CDR3 length: 17 amino acids. CDR1 SGHDT and CDR2 YYEEEE come from the germline V gene. CDR3 nucleotide sequence: TGTGCCAGCAGCTTGTTGAACAGGGGCCCTAGCACAGATACGCAGTATTTT. Translated, it gives CASSLLNRGPSTDTQYF.